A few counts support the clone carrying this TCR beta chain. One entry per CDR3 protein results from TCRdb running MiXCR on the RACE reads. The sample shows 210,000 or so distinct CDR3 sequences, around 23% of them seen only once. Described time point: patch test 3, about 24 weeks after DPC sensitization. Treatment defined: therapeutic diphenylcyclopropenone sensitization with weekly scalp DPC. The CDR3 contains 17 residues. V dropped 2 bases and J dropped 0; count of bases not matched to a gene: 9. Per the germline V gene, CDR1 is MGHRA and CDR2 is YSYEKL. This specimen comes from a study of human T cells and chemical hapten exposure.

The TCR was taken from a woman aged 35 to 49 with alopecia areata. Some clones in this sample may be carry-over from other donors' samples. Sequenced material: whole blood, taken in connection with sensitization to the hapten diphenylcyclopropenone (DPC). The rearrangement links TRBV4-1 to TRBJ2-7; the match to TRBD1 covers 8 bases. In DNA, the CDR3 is TGCGCCAGCAGCCAACACCCGGGGGACAGGAGCTCCTACGAGCAGTACTTC. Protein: CASSQHPGDRSSYEQYF.